The 8 T cell receptor beta chains presented below share a single source sample, sequenced in a study of blood T cell repertoires in COVID-19. Method: immunoSEQ multiplex PCR; TCRdb's copy keeps in-frame clones and lacks some. The top ten clones hold less than 2.5% of a sample with tens of thousands of clones, about nine tenths of them seen once. Sequenced input: peripheral blood. The receptors shown here come from a man aged 50 to 59 with acute or convalescent COVID-19.

The chain recombines TRBV5-1 with TRBJ2-1; 8 bases are shared with TRBD1. From germline, CDR1 is SGHRS and CDR2 YFSETQ. This CDR3 comprises 15 residues. After removal of 0 bases from V and 3 bases from J, the junction contained 2 bases not matched to a gene. CDR3 nucleotide sequence: TGCGCCAGCAGCTTGGAGGGACAGGTCTACAATGAGCAGTTCTTC. Its protein product is CASSLEGQVYNEQFF.

The chain carries TRBV6-2 or TRBV6-3 and TRBJ1-5; unclear D gene. The CDR3 spans 12 residues. CDR1 and CDR2 from the germline V gene are MNHEY and SVGEGT. V was shortened by 2 bases and J by 6 bases, with 5 bases between the two germline ends. CDR3 DNA sequence: TGTGCCAGCAGTTACCAGTTTCAGCCCCAGCATTTT. Translation gives CASSYQFQPQHF.

V gene TRBV19 combines with J gene TRBJ2-1, with 8 bases matching TRBD2. CDR3 size: 14 residues. Trimming at V came to 5 bases and at J to 7 bases, leaving 7 bases not matched to a gene. Germline V gene lookup returns CDR1 LNHDA and CDR2 SQIVND (reference sequence). For the CDR3, the DNA is TGTGCCAGTAGTGTCACGGGGGGGAATAATGAGCAGTTCTTC. It specifies CASSVTGGNNEQFF. Complete variable domain (other parts from reference TRBV19 and TRBJ2-1): DGGITQSPKYLFRKEGQNVTLSCEQNLNHDAMYWYRQDPGQGLRLIYYSQIVNDFQKGDIAEGYSVSREKKESFPLTVTSAQKNPTAFYLCASSVTGGNNEQFFGPGTRLTVL.

The chain carries TRBV5-1 and TRBJ2-3; 9 nucleotides match TRBD2. This CDR3 has 14 residues. Germline trimming cut 4 bases from V and 5 bases from J; bases unmatched to any gene: 5. The germline gives CDR1 SGHRS, CDR2 YFSETQ. In DNA, the CDR3 is TGCGCCAGCAGCCCTCCGACTAGCGGAGATACGCAGTATTTT. Amino acids: CASSPPTSGDTQYF.

The rearrangement joins TRBV3-1 (or the pseudogene TRBV3-2) to TRBJ2-7; 15 bases are a match to TRBD2. V shed 1 base, J shed 2 bases, and the junction held 6 bases outside the gene matches. CDR1 is LGHDT and CDR2 is YNNKEL in the germline V gene (reference sequence). The CDR3 totals 18 residues. CDR3 protein: CASSQGTSGRAAPYEQYF. CDR3 sequence (DNA): TGTGCCAGCAGCCAAGGGACTAGCGGGAGGGCCGCTCCCTACGAGCAGTACTTC.

The chain has TRBV4-1 and TRBJ1-2; TRBD1 matches 7 bases. The CDR3 sequence is 13 residues long. V was clipped by 1 base and J by 6 bases; unmatched bases: 2. Germline assignment: CDR1 MGHRA and CDR2 YSYEKL. The CDR3, as DNA: TGCGCCAGCAGCCAAGCCGACAGGGATGGCTACACCTTC. Its protein product is CASSQADRDGYTF.

The chain recombines TRBV20-1 with TRBJ1-3; D might be TRBD1 (5 bases). Germline CDR1 DFQATT, CDR2 SNEGSKA (reference sequence). Trimming cost V 3 bases and J 1 base, with 10 bases left between them. The CDR3 has 14 residues. This CDR3 reads CSASSGTSGNTIYF. The CDR3 DNA follows: TGCAGTGCTAGTAGTGGGACTTCTGGAAACACCATATATTTT.

The gene calls are TRBV19 and TRBJ1-5, with D possibly matching TRBD1 (6 bases). Trimming stripped 8 bases from V and 6 bases from J, with 14 bases between. The length of the CDR3 is 13 residues. Germline CDR1 LNHDA, CDR2 SQIVND (reference sequence). The CDR3 sequence is CASLGDTFQPQHF. CDR3 in DNA: TGTGCCAGTCTCGGGGACACCTTTCAGCCCCAGCATTTT. Full variable domain (remainder filled in from reference TRBV19 and TRBJ1-5): DGGITQSPKYLFRKEGQNVTLSCEQNLNHDAMYWYRQDPGQGLRLIYYSQIVNDFQKGDIAEGYSVSREKKESFPLTVTSAQKNPTAFYLCASLGDTFQPQHFGDGTRLSIL.